This entry describes one T cell receptor (beta chain). Its antigen remains unidentified. This sample is drawn from a study of cytomegalovirus exposure and HLA in healthy donors. Study-level information: Earlier work reported approximately 110 million unique TCR beta sequences from about 180 million T cells. The study, taken as a whole, reports: In a later analysis, across HLA loci, associated TCR counts were highest for DRB1, lowest for HLA-C. Being indistinguishable, some V segments were excluded, TRBV6-2 and TRBV6-3 among them.

The CDR3 contains 15 residues. The germline V and J ends were trimmed by 1 base and 0 bases, with 9 bases remaining between them. Germline-derived CDR1 and CDR2 are SGHVS and FQNEAQ. The study ran its PCR with 60 Vbeta and 13 Jbeta primers. The protocol was immunoSEQ multiplex PCR, while the TCRdb copy is restricted to in-frame clones and leaves out a portion. The sample has about 130,000 clones, around 80% seen once. Material for sequencing was PBMCs. This chain connects TRBV7-8 to TRBJ1-2, with D uncertain. The TCR comes from a man aged 45-65 years in good health and CMV-seronegative. The CDR3 is CASSLDSYSNYGYTF. As DNA, the CDR3 is TGTGCCAGCAGCTTAGACAGCTACTCTAACTATGGCTACACCTTC.